Listed below are T cell receptor beta chains from one sample, sequenced in a study of early stage breast cancer tumors. TCRdb's copy holds only in-frame clones and misses some; the assay was immunoSEQ multiplex PCR. The table has 25,000 to 30,000 clones, about 80% seen once. The sample was blood. The source of these receptors is a person aged 55 to 70 with breast cancer. CDR3s include the opening cysteine and the closing phenylalanine or tryptophan. D genes are given only for firm matches. Clone sizes are given selectively: once, few, many, or a class where the clone is expanded.

j_call clone_size d_call v_call cdr3_aa cdr3_nt
TRBJ1-5 NA NA TRBV30 CAWSRRGVSNQPQHF TGTGCCTGGAGTCGGAGGGGAGTTAGCAATCAGCCCCAGCATTTT
TRBJ2-7 NA NA TRBV9 CASSVLGLANHEQYF TGTGCCAGCAGCGTTCTTGGGCTAGCGAACCACGAGCAGTACTTC
TRBJ2-7 NA TRBD2 TRBV7-2 CASSAAGVRSEQYF TGTGCCAGCAGCGCAGCGGGAGTTCGCTCCGAGCAGTACTTC
TRBJ1-2 NA TRBD1 TRBV27 CASSLNPDRGTYGYTF TGTGCCAGCAGTTTAAACCCGGACAGGGGGACTTATGGCTACACCTTC
TRBJ1-1 few NA TRBV20-1 CSAYMNTEAFF TGCAGTGCCTATATGAACACTGAAGCTTTCTTT
TRBJ1-2 NA NA TRBV4-3 CASSQDGDKNYGYTF TGCGCCAGCAGCCAAGATGGGGACAAGAACTATGGCTACACCTTC
TRBJ2-7 NA NA TRBV11-3 CASSFPPGYEQYF TGTGCCAGCAGCTTCCCACCCGGCTACGAGCAGTACTTC
TRBJ2-3 NA TRBD2 TRBV28 CASSLLTSGRVDTQYF TGTGCCAGCAGTTTATTGACTAGCGGGAGGGTAGATACGCAGTATTTT
TRBJ1-2 NA TRBD1 TRBV14 CASSRDRAAYGYTF TGTGCCAGCAGCCGGGACAGGGCGGCCTATGGCTACACCTTC
TRBJ2-7 NA TRBD1 TRBV5-1 CASSLPGQGTKLDF TGCGCCAGCAGCCTACCGGGACAGGGGACTAAGTTGGACTTC
TRBJ2-7 NA TRBD2 TRBV6-1 CASSEMILAGSYEQYF TGTGCCAGCAGTGAAATGATACTAGCGGGATCCTACGAGCAGTACTTC
TRBJ1-4 few TRBD1 TRBV28 CASETGGTNEKLFF TGTGCCAGCGAAACAGGGGGGACTAATGAAAAACTGTTTTTT
TRBJ1-5 NA NA TRBV9 CASSVEGGVGQPQHF TGTGCCAGCAGCGTAGAAGGGGGGGTAGGCCAGCCCCAGCATTTT
TRBJ1-2 NA NA TRBV6-4 CASSRDRSSSYGYTF TGTGCCAGCAGCAGAGACAGGAGCTCTAGCTATGGCTACACCTTC
TRBJ2-7 few NA TRBV18 CASSPPGAAYEQYF TGTGCCAGCTCACCACCAGGGGCAGCCTACGAGCAGTACTTC